Presented here are 10 T cell receptor beta chains from one specimen sequenced in a study of T cell responses to AZD1222 COVID-19 vaccine. The assay was immunoSEQ multiplex PCR, and TCRdb's table has in-frame clones only and misses some. The table includes around 120,000 clones, around 84% detected once. The input for sequencing was peripheral blood, taken 28 days after the second AZD1222 dose. Receptor source: an adult who received the AZD1222 COVID-19 vaccine.

This chain joins TRBV29-1 and TRBJ2-3, with D perhaps being TRBD1 or TRBD2 (5 bases each). The CDR3 length is 14 residues. The germline CDR1 and CDR2 sequences are SQVTM and ANQGSEA. The V end lost 6 bases, the J end lost 7 bases, and 20 bases lay between the germline ends. CDR3 in DNA: TGCAGCGTGGGTGCCGAAGGACGGGGCCATACGCAGTATTTT. Protein sequence: CSVGAEGRGHTQYF.

This clone has a single count. The gene calls are TRBV4-3 and TRBJ1-4; the D gene is possibly TRBD1 (5 bases). Trimming cost V 0 bases and J 10 bases, with 18 bases left between them. The CDR3 has 16 residues. CDR1 is LGHNA, CDR2 YSLEER, per germline. The CDR3 here is CASSQESGGTGGKLFF. CDR3 DNA sequence: TGCGCCAGCAGCCAAGAGTCAGGCGGGACCGGGGGAAAACTGTTTTTT.

This rearrangement joins TRBV15 to TRBJ1-1; 10 bases map to TRBD1. CDR1 is LNHNV and CDR2 is YYDKDF in the germline V gene (reference sequence). The CDR3 runs 14 residues. J lost 6 bases, V lost 4 bases, and 5 bases had no gene match. Here the CDR3 reads CATSIGTGVAEAFF. CDR3 in DNA: TGTGCCACCAGCATTGGGACAGGGGTAGCTGAAGCTTTCTTT. Combining the CDR3 with reference TRBV15 and TRBJ1-1 gives the whole variable domain DAMVIQNPRYQVTQFGKPVTLSCSQTLNHNVMYWYQQKSSQAPKLLFHYYDKDFNNEADTPDNFQSRRPNTSFCFLDIRSPGLGDTAMYLCATSIGTGVAEAFFGQGTRLTVV.

For the CDR3, the DNA is TGTGCCATCAGTGCCACGGGGGGGCCGGGGAATGAGCAGTTCTTC. It yields the protein CAISATGGPGNEQFF. This chain joins TRBV10-3 and TRBJ2-1, with 8 bases lining up with TRBD2. With 4 bases clipped from V and 7 bases from J, the junction kept 9 bases outside the gene matches. CDR3 length: 15 residues. Germline V gives CDR1 ENHRY, CDR2 SYGVKD.

The V and J genes are TRBV7-9 and TRBJ2-7, with unresolved D. CDR3 length equals 15 residues. Germline lookup yields CDR1 SEHNR and CDR2 FQNEAQ (reference sequence). V lost 5 bases and J 7 bases, leaving 21 bases between the germline ends. CDR3 loop: CASSAQETPLGEQYF. CDR3 DNA: TGTGCCAGCAGCGCTCAGGAGACACCTCTTGGAGAGCAGTACTTC.

This clone was counted only a few times. CDR3 nucleotides: TGCGCCAGCAGCCAAGAGTTCACAGCCCTCTATAATTCACCCCTCCACTTT. Translated: CASSQEFTALYNSPLHF. This chain uses TRBV4-1 with TRBJ1-6; no clear D. The germline V and J ends were trimmed by 0 bases and 3 bases, with 12 bases remaining between them. CDR3 length: 17 residues. The V gene's germline CDR1 is MGHRA and CDR2 YSYEKL.

CDR3 DNA: TGTGCCAGCAGCCTCCTTGGCAGTTACGCGAACACCGGGGAGCTGTTTTTT. Translation gives CASSLLGSYANTGELFF. The chain carries TRBV9 and TRBJ2-2; D is undetermined. V was cut by 4 bases and J by 0 bases, with 16 bases left in between. In germline, CDR1 is SGDLS, CDR2 YYNGEE. CDR3 length equals 17 residues.

The J gene is TRBJ2-1, the V gene TRBV30, with 11 bases aligning to TRBD2. This CDR3 is built from 13 residues. Per germline, CDR1 GTSNPN and CDR2 SVGIG (reference sequence). J gave up 10 bases and V 1 base, and 3 bases lay outside the gene matches. The CDR3: CAWSGLAGGEQFF. CDR3 in DNA: TGTGCCTGGAGTGGGCTAGCGGGAGGCGAGCAGTTCTTC. Variable domain in full (rest from reference TRBV30 and TRBJ2-1): SQTIHQWPATLVQPVGSPLSLECTVEGTSNPNLYWYRQAAGRGLQLLFYSVGIGQISSEVPQNLSASRPQDRQFILSSKKLLLSDSGFYLCAWSGLAGGEQFFGPGTRLTVL.

The V call is TRBV5-1, the J call TRBJ2-1; the match to TRBD2 covers 10 bases. Germline CDR1 SGHRS, CDR2 YFSETQ. This CDR3 is 15 amino acids long. With V trimmed by 2 bases and J by 3 bases, 2 bases remained unmatched. CDR3 protein: CASSFASGSYNEQFF. DNA for the CDR3: TGCGCCAGCAGCTTTGCTAGCGGGAGCTACAATGAGCAGTTCTTC.

The gene calls are TRBV9 and TRBJ1-5, with a weak D call TRBD1 (5 bases). This CDR3 has 14 residues. Trimming removed 0 bases from V and 7 bases from J, with 11 bases in between. Germline V lookup: CDR1 SGDLS, CDR2 YYNGEE. CDR3 region: CASSVGQGRQPQHF. CDR3 in DNA: TGTGCCAGCAGCGTAGGGCAGGGAAGACAGCCCCAGCATTTT.